Below, one TCR beta chain is given with its context. Its antigen is currently unknown. These data are taken from a study of vaccination and CD4 T cells after COVID-19. Study details: Overlapping peptides of the spike proteins of SARS-CoV-2, HCoV-NL63, HCoV-OC43 and HCoV-229E were used for cell stimulation.

Sequence data for DNA of cultured CD4+ T cells were generated by the Oncomine TCR Beta short-read assay. Cultured CD4+ T cells yielded the extracted genomic DNA. TCRdb processed the PCR reads anew with MiXCR; each CDR3 protein has one entry. Of 10,000 or so distinct CDR3 sequences listed, roughly 32% were seen once; the top ten hold around 13%. The treatment denotes: roughly 10-day PBMC culture with coronavirus spike peptide pools or control peptides (ViraFEST assay). During the years 2011-2018, before the COVID-19 pandemic, the unexposed donor's CD4+ T cells were collected. Per-well cultures of approximately 2.1 million PBMCs received 8.5 to 10 IU/ml IL-2 and approximately 10 ug/ml peptide pools. The sample was CD4+ T cells from blood, cultured in vitro. The source of this sequence is a human donor in good health.

The CDR3 DNA follows: TGTGCCAGCAGTTCCCCCGTGACTAGCGGGAGAGTGAAAAATGAGCAGTTCTTC. Amino acids: CASSSPVTSGRVKNEQFF. The chain is built from TRBV27 and TRBJ2-1, with 12 positions matching TRBD2. CDR3 length: 18 amino acids. V lost 4 bases and J lost 7; bases outside the gene matches: 14. Per the germline V gene, CDR1 is MNHEY and CDR2 is SMNVEV (reference sequence).